The 17 T cell receptor beta chains given below trace back to one sample, sequenced in a study of T cell changes during pregnancy in multiple sclerosis. This table comes from immunoSEQ multiplex PCR, and its TCRdb copy is limited to in-frame clones, with some not included. The sample includes some 30,000 clones, around nine tenths of them seen just once. The source material was CD8+ T cells from peripheral blood mononuclear cells, sampled in the second trimester of pregnancy. These TCRs come from a female donor with multiple sclerosis, enrolled in a pregnancy study.

The rearrangement links TRBV7-9 to TRBJ2-7, with D possibly matching TRBD1 (7 bases). Germline assignment: CDR1 SEHNR and CDR2 FQNEAQ (reference sequence). V gave up 2 bases and J gave up 0 bases, with 14 bases separating them. This CDR3 is built from 16 residues. For the CDR3, the DNA is TGTGCCAGCAGCTTATCTGCAGGGGGGACCTCCTACGAGCAGTACTTC. Translated: CASSLSAGGTSYEQYF.

The chain links TRBV10-3 to TRBJ2-2; 9 nucleotides align to TRBD2. CDR3 size: 19 residues. Germline-derived CDR1 and CDR2 are ENHRY and SYGVKD. V lost 6 bases to trimming and J lost 1 base; unmatched junction nucleotides: 15. CDR3: CAIRRTSAVYGWNTGELFF. For the CDR3, the DNA is TGTGCCATCAGGAGGACTAGCGCCGTTTATGGGTGGAACACCGGGGAGCTGTTTTTT.

The chain employs TRBV12-5 and TRBJ2-2; D might be TRBD2 (7 bases). The germline V and J ends were trimmed by 4 bases and 2 bases, with 23 bases remaining between them. This CDR3 spans 19 amino acids. Germline V gene data show CDR1 as LGHNT and CDR2 as FRNRAP. The CDR3 spells CASGSRTGGGPPNTGELFF. The CDR3 nucleotides read TGTGCTAGTGGTTCCAGGACTGGCGGGGGCCCCCCCAACACCGGGGAGCTGTTTTTT.

This chain joins TRBV5-1 and TRBJ1-1, with D maybe TRBD1 (6 bases). Germline assignment: CDR1 SGHRS and CDR2 YFSETQ. The length of the CDR3 is 14 residues. Between the trimmed V and J ends, which lost 1 base and 2 bases, there was a span of 9 bases. For the CDR3, the DNA is TGCGCCAGCAGCTTGTCCGGGACAAACACTGAAGCTTTCTTT. This sequence encodes CASSLSGTNTEAFF.

V is TRBV27 and J is TRBJ2-7, with TRBD1 identical over 9 bases. The germline gives CDR1 MNHEY, CDR2 SMNVEV (reference sequence). The CDR3 is 14 amino acids. The V and J ends lost 5 bases and 7 bases, in that order; junction bases with no gene match: 9. CDR3 sequence: CASSVQGAEREQYF. CDR3 DNA sequence: TGTGCCAGCAGTGTACAGGGGGCCGAACGGGAGCAGTACTTC.

The CDR3: CASSSQVEAFF. The CDR3, as DNA: TGCGCCAGCAGCTCACAGGTTGAAGCTTTCTTT. The rearrangement uses TRBV5-1 and TRBJ1-1; possible D gene TRBD1, 5 bases. The germline V and J ends were trimmed by 3 bases and 7 bases, with 7 bases remaining between them. Germline CDR1 SGHRS, CDR2 YFSETQ. The CDR3 runs to 11 residues.

Here the CDR3 DNA reads TGTGCCAGCAGCTTAGCCCGGGGGGGCTCCGGGGAGCTGTTTTTT. Translating it yields CASSLARGGSGELFF. This rearrangement joins TRBV7-2 to TRBJ2-2, with TRBD2 identical over 8 bases. From germline, CDR1 is SGHTA and CDR2 FQGNSA. CDR3 length equals 15 residues. V trimming: 0 bases; J trimming: 6 bases; junction bases outside the gene matches: 3.

In its sample, this clone was seen once. V and J are TRBV5-4 and TRBJ2-5; tentatively, D is TRBD1 (6 bases). Germline-derived CDR1 and CDR2 are SGHNT and YYREEE (reference sequence). The CDR3 length is 14 residues. V was trimmed by 5 bases and J by 5 bases, leaving 16 bases between them. DNA for the CDR3: TGTGCCAGCAGGACGGTGGGGGCGCGGGAGACCCAGTACTTC. This codes for CASRTVGARETQYF.

The rearrangement uses TRBV5-6 and TRBJ2-7, with 8 bases identical to TRBD1. The germline V gene has CDR1 SGHDT and CDR2 YYEEEE. Trimming took 4 bases from V and 4 from J; bases not matched to a gene: 7. The CDR3 runs 14 residues. The chain's CDR3 is CASSRQGAKYEQYF. The CDR3 bases are TGTGCCAGCAGCCGCCAGGGGGCCAAATACGAGCAGTACTTC.

This clone was observed once. The genes are TRBV28 and TRBJ2-7, with 7 bases identical to TRBD2. The CDR3 is made up of 15 amino acids. Losses at the gene ends were 4 bases for V and 3 bases for J; bases not matched to a gene: 9. Germline V CDR1 and CDR2: MDHEN, SYDVKM. The CDR3 loop is CASSSHSTSSYEQYF. As DNA, the CDR3 is TGTGCCAGCAGTTCCCACTCGACTAGCAGCTACGAGCAGTACTTC.

CDR3 amino acids: CASNLGTSIFTDTQYF. The CDR3 DNA follows: TGTGCCAGCAACCTCGGGACTAGTATTTTCACAGATACGCAGTATTTT. The J gene is TRBJ2-3, the V gene TRBV9, with TRBD2 matching over 8 bases. The V and J ends lost 6 bases and 2 bases, in that order; junction bases with no gene match: 11. The CDR3 is made up of 16 amino acids. CDR1 is SGDLS, CDR2 YYNGEE, per germline.

This chain uses TRBV7-9 with TRBJ2-7, with D possibly TRBD1 on 6 matching bases. The CDR3 runs 13 residues. CDR1 is SEHNR and CDR2 is FQNEAQ in the germline V gene (reference sequence). The V end was cut by 3 bases, the J end by 6 bases, with 12 bases between. CDR3: CASSFTGTGEQYF. The DNA of the CDR3 is TGTGCCAGCAGCTTCACAGGGACGGGCGAGCAGTACTTC.

The chain combines TRBV6-4 with TRBJ2-2; weak D call: TRBD1 (5 bases). Germline V gives CDR1 MRHNA, CDR2 SNTAGT. Trimming stripped 5 bases from V and 7 bases from J, with 14 bases between. There are 14 residues in the CDR3. The CDR3 region has the DNA TGTGCCAGCAGTTCAGGGTTCGAAGGCGGGGAGCTGTTTTTT. This translates into CASSSGFEGGELFF.

The rearrangement links TRBV6-5 to TRBJ2-5; 10 nucleotides match TRBD2. Germline CDR1 MNHEY, CDR2 SVGAGI. The CDR3 consists of 15 residues. The V segment lost 6 bases and the J segment 0 bases; nucleotides outside the gene matches: 4. DNA of the CDR3: TGTGCCAGCAGCCTACTAGCGGGGTACCAAGAGACCCAGTACTTC. This codes for CASSLLAGYQETQYF.

The J gene is TRBJ2-1, the V gene TRBV27; 9 bases map to TRBD2. The CDR3 runs to 15 residues. V trimming: 5 bases; J trimming: 3 bases; junction bases outside the gene matches: 5. The germline gives CDR1 MNHEY, CDR2 SMNVEV (reference sequence). CDR3 loop: CASSERGAFYNEQFF. DNA of the CDR3: TGTGCCAGCAGTGAGCGGGGGGCCTTCTACAATGAGCAGTTCTTC.

The chain couples TRBV5-4 to TRBJ2-7; D remains unclear. The CDR3 spans 13 residues. V lost 4 bases and J lost 2, with 10 bases in between. Germline V lookup: CDR1 SGHNT, CDR2 YYREEE (reference sequence). The CDR3 sequence: CASSPGSPYEQYF. CDR3 coding DNA: TGTGCCAGCAGCCCTGGTAGCCCCTACGAGCAGTACTTC.

This sequence joins TRBV28 and TRBJ2-7, with 10 positions matching TRBD2. The J segment lost 2 bases and the V segment lost 6 bases, leaving 4 bases of the junction unmatched. Germline V gives CDR1 MDHEN, CDR2 SYDVKM. The CDR3 extends over 14 amino acids. The CDR3: CASRLAGETYEQYF. CDR3 nucleotide sequence: TGTGCCAGCAGGCTAGCGGGGGAAACCTACGAGCAGTACTTC.